The clone carrying this T cell receptor beta chain was observed many times. With 5 bases clipped from V and 4 bases from J, the junction kept 3 bases outside the gene matches. This CDR3 contains 14 residues. MiXCR, run by TCRdb on the RT-PCR reads, gives a single entry per CDR3 protein. The sample has roughly 880,000 distinct CDR3 sequences; 15% to 20% are singletons. This sample was taken from a study of patients and donors after allogeneic stem cell transplantation. This TCR was recovered from a human donor who was either an allogeneic HSCT recipient or a stem cell or donor lymphocyte infusion donor (not recorded which). It is not recorded whose cells these are; they may come from a transplant donor. Material: blood, either unsorted or a sorted T cell fraction (not recorded which). The chain carries TRBV12-3 or TRBV12-4 and TRBJ1-1, with 11 positions matching TRBD1. In DNA, the CDR3 is TGTGCCAGCAGTGGGACAGGGGGGCTCACTGAAGCTTTCTTT. Residues: CASSGTGGLTEAFF.